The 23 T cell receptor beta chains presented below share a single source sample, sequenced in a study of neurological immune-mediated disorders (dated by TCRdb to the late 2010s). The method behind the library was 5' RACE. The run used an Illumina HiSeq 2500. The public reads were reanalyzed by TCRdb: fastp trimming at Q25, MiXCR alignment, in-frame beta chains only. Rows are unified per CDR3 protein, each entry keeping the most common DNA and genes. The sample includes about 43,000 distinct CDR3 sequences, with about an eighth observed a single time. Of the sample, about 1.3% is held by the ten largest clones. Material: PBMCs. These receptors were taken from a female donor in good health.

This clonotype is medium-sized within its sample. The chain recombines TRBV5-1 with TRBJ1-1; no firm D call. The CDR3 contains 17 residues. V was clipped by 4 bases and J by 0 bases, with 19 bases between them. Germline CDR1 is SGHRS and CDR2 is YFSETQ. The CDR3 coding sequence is TGCGCCAGCAGCCGCGGCGCCCATGGGGTCATGAACACTGAAGCTTTCTTT. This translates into CASSRGAHGVMNTEAFF.

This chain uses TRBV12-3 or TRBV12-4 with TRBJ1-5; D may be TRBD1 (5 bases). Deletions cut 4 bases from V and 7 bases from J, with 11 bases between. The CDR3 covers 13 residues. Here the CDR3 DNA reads TGTGCCAGCAGTTCAGGGATAAGGCAGCCCCAGCATTTT. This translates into CASSSGIRQPQHF.

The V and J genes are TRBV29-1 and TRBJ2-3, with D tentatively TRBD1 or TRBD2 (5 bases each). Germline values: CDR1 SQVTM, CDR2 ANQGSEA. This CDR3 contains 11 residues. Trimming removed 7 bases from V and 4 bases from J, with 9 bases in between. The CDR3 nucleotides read TGCAGCGCGGGACGGGCAGATACGCAGTATTTT. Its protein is CSAGRADTQYF.

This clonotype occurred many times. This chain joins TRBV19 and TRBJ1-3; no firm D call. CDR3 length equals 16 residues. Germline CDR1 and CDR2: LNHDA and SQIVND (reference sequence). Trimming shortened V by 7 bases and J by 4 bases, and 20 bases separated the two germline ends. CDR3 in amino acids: CASINRGGRSGNTIYF. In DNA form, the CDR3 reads TGTGCCAGTATCAATCGGGGAGGGCGATCAGGAAACACCATATATTTT.

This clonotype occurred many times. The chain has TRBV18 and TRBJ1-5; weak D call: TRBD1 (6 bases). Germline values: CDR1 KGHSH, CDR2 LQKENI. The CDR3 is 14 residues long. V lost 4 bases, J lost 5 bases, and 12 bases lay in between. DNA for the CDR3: TGTGCCAGCTCACTGGACGGGGGGCATCAGCCCCAGCATTTT. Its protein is CASSLDGGHQPQHF.

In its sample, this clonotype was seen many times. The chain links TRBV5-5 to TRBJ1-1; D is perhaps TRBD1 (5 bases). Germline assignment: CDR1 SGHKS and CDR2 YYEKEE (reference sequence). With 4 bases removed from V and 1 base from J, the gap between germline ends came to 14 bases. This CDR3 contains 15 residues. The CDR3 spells CASSARWGPNTEAFF. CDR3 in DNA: TGTGCCAGCAGCGCTCGGTGGGGACCGAACACTGAAGCTTTCTTT.

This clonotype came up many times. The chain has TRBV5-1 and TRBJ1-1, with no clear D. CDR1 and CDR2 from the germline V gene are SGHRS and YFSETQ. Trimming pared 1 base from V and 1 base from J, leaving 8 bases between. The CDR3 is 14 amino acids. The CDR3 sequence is CASSLFPPNTEAFF. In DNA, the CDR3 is TGCGCCAGCAGCTTGTTCCCACCGAACACTGAAGCTTTCTTT. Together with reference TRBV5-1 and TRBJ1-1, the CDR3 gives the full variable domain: KAGVTQTPRYLIKTRGQQVTLSCSPISGHRSVSWYQQTPGQGLQFLFEYFSETQRNKGNFPGRFSGRQFSNSRSEMNVSTLELGDSALYLCASSLFPPNTEAFFGQGTRLTVV.

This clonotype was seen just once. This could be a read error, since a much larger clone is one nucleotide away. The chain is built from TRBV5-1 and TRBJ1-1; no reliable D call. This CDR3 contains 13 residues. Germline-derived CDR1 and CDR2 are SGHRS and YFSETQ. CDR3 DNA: TGCGCCAACAGCTTAATAGTAGGATCTGGAGCTTTCTTT. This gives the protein CANSLIVGSGAFF.

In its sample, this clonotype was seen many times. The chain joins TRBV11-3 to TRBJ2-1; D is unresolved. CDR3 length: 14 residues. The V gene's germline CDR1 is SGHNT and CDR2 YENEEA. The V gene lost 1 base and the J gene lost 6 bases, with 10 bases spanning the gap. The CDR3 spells CASSLARFSNEQFF. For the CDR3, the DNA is TGTGCCAGCAGCTTAGCAAGGTTTAGCAATGAGCAGTTCTTC. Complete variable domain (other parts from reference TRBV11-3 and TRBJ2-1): EAGVVQSPRYKIIEKKQPVAFWCNPISGHNTLYWYLQNLGQGPELLIRYENEEAVDDSQLPKDRFSAERLKGVDSTLKIQPAELGDSAVYLCASSLARFSNEQFFGPGTRLTVL.

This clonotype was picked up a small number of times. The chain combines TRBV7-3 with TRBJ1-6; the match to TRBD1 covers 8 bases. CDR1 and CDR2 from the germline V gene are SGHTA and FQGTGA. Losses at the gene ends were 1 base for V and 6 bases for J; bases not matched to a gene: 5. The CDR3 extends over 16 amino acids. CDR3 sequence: CASSLKAQGVNSPLHF. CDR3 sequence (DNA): TGTGCCAGCAGCTTAAAGGCACAGGGGGTTAATTCACCCCTCCACTTT.

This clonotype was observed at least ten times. Written as DNA, the CDR3 is TGCGCCAGCAGCAACCCGGGTCTGGGATTCGGGGAGCTGTTTTTT. This codes for CASSNPGLGFGELFF. This chain connects TRBV5-1 to TRBJ2-2, with D unclear. Trimming took off 4 bases at V and 7 bases at J, with 17 bases between the two ends. The CDR3 extends over 15 amino acids. Per the germline V gene, CDR1 is SGHRS and CDR2 is YFSETQ.

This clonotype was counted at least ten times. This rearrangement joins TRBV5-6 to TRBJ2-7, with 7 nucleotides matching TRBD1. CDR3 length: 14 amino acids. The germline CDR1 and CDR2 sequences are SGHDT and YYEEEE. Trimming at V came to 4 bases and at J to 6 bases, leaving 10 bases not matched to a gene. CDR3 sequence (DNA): TGTGCCAGCAGCCGTTGGACAGGAGAGATCGAGCAGTACTTC. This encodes CASSRWTGEIEQYF.

The CDR3 bases are TGTGCCAGCTCACCGAAATGGAACACTGAAGCTTTCTTT. It translates to CASSPKWNTEAFF. The V and J genes are TRBV18 and TRBJ1-1; D remains ambiguous. Germline CDR1 and CDR2: KGHSH and LQKENI. V gave up 3 bases and J gave up 1 base, with 6 bases separating them. The CDR3 extends over 13 amino acids.

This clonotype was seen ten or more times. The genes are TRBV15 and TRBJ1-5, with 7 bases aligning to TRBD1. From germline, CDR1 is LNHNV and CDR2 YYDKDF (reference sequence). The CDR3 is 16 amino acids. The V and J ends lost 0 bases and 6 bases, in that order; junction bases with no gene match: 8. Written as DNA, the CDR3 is TGTGCCACCAGCAGAGATACGACAGGGAGATTTCAGCCCCAGCATTTT. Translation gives CATSRDTTGRFQPQHF.

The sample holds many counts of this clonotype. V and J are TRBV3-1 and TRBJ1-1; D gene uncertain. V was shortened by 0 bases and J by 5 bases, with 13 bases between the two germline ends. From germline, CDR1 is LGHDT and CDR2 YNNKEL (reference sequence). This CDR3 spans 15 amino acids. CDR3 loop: CASSQEPVKGTEAFF. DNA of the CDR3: TGTGCCAGCAGCCAAGAACCGGTCAAAGGGACTGAAGCTTTCTTT.

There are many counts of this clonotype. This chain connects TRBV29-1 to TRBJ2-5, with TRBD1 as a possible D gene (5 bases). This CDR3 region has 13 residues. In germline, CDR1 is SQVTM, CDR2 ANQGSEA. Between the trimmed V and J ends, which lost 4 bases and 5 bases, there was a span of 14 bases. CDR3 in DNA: TGCAGCGTTGGAAGGGCCCCAGGGGAGACCCAGTACTTC. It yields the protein CSVGRAPGETQYF.

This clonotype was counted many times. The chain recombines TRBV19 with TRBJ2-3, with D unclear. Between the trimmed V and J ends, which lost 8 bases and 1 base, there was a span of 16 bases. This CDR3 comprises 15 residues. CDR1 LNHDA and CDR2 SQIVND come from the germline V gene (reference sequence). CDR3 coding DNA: TGTGCCAGTGGAGACCGTTCATACGGCACAGATACGCAGTATTTT. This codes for CASGDRSYGTDTQYF.

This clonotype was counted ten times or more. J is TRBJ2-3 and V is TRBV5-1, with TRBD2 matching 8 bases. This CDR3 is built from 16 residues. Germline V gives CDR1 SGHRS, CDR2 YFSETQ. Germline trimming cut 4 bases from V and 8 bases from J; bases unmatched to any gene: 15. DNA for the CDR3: TGCGCCAGCAGCCCGGAAGATGGGACTAGAACGGTTACGCAGTATTTT. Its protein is CASSPEDGTRTVTQYF.

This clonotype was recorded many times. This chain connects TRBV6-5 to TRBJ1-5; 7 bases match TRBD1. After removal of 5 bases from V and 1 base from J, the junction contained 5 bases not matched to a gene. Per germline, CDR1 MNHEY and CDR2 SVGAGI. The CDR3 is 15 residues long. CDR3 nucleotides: TGTGCCAGCAGTCCACAGGGGAACAGCAATCAGCCCCAGCATTTT. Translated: CASSPQGNSNQPQHF.

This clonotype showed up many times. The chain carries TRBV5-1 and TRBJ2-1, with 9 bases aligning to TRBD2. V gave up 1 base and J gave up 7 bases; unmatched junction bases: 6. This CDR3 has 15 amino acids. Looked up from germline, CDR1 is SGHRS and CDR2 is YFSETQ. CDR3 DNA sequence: TGCGCCAGCAGCTTGACGGCTAGCGGGGAGAATGAGCAGTTCTTC. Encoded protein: CASSLTASGENEQFF.

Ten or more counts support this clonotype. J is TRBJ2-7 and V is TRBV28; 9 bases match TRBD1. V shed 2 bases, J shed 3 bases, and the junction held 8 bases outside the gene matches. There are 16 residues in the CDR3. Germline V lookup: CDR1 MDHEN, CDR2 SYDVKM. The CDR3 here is CASSLRGGTGYYEQYF. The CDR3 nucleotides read TGTGCCAGCAGTTTAAGAGGCGGGACAGGGTACTACGAGCAGTACTTC.

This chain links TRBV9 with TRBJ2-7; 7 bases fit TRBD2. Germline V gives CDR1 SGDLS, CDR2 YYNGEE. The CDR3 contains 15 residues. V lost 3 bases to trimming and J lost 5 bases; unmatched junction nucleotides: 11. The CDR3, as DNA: TGTGCCAGCAGCGAAGACGGGACGGCGGGGGACGAGCAGTACTTC. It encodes CASSEDGTAGDEQYF.

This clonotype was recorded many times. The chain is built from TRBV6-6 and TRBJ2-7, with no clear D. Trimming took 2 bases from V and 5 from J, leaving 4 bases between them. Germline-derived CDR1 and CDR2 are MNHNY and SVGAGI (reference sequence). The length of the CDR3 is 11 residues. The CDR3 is CASSYGDEQYF. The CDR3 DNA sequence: TGTGCCAGCAGTTACGGCGACGAGCAGTACTTC.